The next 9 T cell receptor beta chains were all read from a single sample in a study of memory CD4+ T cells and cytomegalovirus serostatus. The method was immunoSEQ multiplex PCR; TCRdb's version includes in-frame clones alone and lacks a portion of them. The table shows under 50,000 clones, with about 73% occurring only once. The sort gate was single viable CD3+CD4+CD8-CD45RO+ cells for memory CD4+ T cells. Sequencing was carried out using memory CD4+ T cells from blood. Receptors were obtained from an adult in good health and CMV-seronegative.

CDR3 residues: CATSTDQGALRNIQYF. The CDR3 DNA is TGTGCCACCAGCACCGACCAGGGGGCGCTTAGAAACATTCAGTACTTC. V gene TRBV15 combines with J gene TRBJ2-4, with 8 bases fitting TRBD1. This CDR3 spans 16 amino acids. CDR1 and CDR2 (germline): LNHNV, YYDKDF (reference sequence). V shed 4 bases and J 6 bases; nucleotides not matched to a gene: 11.

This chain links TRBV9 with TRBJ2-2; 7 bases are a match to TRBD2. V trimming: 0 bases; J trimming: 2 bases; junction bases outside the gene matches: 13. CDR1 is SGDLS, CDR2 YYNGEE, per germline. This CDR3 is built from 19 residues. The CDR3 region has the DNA TGTGCCAGCAGCGTAGGGTTGGCAGGTGGAGCGGGAAACACCGGGGAGCTGTTTTTT. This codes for CASSVGLAGGAGNTGELFF.

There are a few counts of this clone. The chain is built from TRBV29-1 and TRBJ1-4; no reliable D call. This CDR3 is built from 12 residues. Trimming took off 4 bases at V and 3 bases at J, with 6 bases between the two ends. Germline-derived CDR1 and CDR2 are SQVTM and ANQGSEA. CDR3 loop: CSVGFANEKLFF. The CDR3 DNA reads TGCAGCGTTGGGTTTGCTAATGAAAAACTGTTTTTT.

The CDR3 nucleotides read TGTGCCAGTAGTAGCAGGGGGCGGGATGAGACCCAGTACTTC. Translation: CASSSRGRDETQYF. This sequence joins TRBV19 and TRBJ2-5, with 8 bases aligning to TRBD1. The CDR3 consists of 14 residues. Trimming removed 4 bases from V and 5 bases from J; junction bases left unmatched: 6. Per the germline V gene, CDR1 is LNHDA and CDR2 is SQIVND (reference sequence).

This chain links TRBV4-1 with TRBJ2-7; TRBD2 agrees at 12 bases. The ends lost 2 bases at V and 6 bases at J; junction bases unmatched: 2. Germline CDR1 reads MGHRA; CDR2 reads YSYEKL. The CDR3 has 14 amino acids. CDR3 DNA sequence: TGCGCCAGCAGCCAATCTAGCGGGGGGGCCGAGCAGTACTTC. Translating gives CASSQSSGGAEQYF.

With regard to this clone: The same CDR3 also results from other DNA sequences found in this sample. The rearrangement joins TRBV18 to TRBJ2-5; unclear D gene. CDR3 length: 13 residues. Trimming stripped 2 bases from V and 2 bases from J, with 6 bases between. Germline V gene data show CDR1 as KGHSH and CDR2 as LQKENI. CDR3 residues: CASSPGIQETQYF. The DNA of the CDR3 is TGTGCCAGCTCACCAGGGATTCAAGAGACCCAGTACTTC.

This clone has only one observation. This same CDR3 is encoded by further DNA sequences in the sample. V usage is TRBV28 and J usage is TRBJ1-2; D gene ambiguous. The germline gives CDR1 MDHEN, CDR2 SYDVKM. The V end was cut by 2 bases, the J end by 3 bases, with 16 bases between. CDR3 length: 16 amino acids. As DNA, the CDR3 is TGTGCCAGCAGTTTACTCCAGGAGGACGGGTACTATGGCTACACCTTC. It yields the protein CASSLLQEDGYYGYTF.

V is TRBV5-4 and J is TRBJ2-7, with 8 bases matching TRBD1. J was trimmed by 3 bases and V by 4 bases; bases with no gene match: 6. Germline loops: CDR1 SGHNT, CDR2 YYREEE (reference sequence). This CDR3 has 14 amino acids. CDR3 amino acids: CASSRNRGYYEQYF. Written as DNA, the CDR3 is TGTGCCAGCAGCCGTAACAGGGGGTACTACGAGCAGTACTTC. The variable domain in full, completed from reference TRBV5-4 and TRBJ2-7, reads ETGVTQSPTHLIKTRGQQVTLRCSSQSGHNTVSWYQQALGQGPQFIFQYYREEENGRGNFPPRFSGLQFPNYSSELNVNALELDDSALYLCASSRNRGYYEQYFGPGTRLTVT.

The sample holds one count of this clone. The CDR3 here is CASSPQTAETSPLHF. The CDR3 DNA reads as TGTGCCAGCTCACCCCAGACAGCCGAGACTTCACCCCTCCACTTT. The chain combines TRBV18 with TRBJ1-6, with D possibly being TRBD1 (5 bases). V shed 3 bases and J shed 9 bases, with 15 bases lying between them. CDR1 and CDR2 from the germline V gene are KGHSH and LQKENI. CDR3 length: 15 amino acids.